This T cell receptor beta chain was observed in a study of blood T cell repertoires in COVID-19. About the research overall: From the United States, Italy and Spain came samples of acute and convalescent COVID-19.

Repertoires were generated with immunoSEQ multiplex PCR, while TCRdb's copy carries only in-frame clones and drops some. Here the sample spans under 300,000 clones, 75% to 90% being singletons. The V gene's germline CDR1 is LNHNV and CDR2 YYDKDF (reference sequence). Trimming removed 8 bases at V and 3 bases at J, with 21 bases between. CDR3 length equals 16 residues. Sequencing was performed on PBMCs or T cells enriched from blood (not recorded which). The sequence derives from a young woman who had recovered from COVID-19. V and J are TRBV15 and TRBJ2-3; D possibly corresponds to TRBD1 (5 bases). The CDR3 sequence: CATGAALSPGTDTQYF. CDR3 sequence (DNA): TGTGCCACCGGGGCCGCTTTATCACCAGGAACAGATACGCAGTATTTT.